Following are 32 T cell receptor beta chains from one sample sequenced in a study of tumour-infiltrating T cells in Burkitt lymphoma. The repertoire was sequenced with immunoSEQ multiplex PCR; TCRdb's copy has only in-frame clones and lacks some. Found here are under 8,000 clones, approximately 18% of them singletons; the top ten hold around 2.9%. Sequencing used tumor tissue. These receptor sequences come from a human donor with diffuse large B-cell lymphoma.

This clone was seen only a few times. The CDR3 here is CASSLGLSSYEQYF. DNA for the CDR3: TGCGCCAGCAGTTTAGGACTGAGCTCCTACGAGCAGTACTTC. The rearrangement uses TRBV10-2 and TRBJ2-7, with D maybe TRBD2 (5 bases). This CDR3 has 14 residues. Germline assignment: CDR1 WSHSY and CDR2 SAAADI. V was trimmed by 5 bases and J by 0 bases, leaving 11 bases between them.

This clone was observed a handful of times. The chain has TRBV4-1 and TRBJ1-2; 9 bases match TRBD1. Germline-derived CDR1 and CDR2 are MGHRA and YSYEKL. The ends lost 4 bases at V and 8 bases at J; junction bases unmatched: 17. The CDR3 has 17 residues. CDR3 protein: CASSPVGTGRTSSGYTF. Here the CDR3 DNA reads TGCGCCAGCAGCCCCGTCGGGACAGGGCGAACATCGTCCGGCTACACCTTC.

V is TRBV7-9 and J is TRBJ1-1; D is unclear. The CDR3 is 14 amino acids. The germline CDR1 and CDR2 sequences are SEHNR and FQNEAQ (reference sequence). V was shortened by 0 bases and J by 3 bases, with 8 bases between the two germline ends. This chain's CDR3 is CASSLASGYTEAFF. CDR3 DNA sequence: TGTGCCAGCAGCTTAGCGTCCGGGTACACTGAAGCTTTCTTT. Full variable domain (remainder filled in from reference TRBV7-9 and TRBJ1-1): DTGVSQNPRHKITKRGQNVTFRCDPISEHNRLYWYRQTLGQGPEFLTYFQNEAQLEKSRLLSDRFSAERPKGSFSTLEIQRTEQGDSAMYLCASSLASGYTEAFFGQGTRLTVV.

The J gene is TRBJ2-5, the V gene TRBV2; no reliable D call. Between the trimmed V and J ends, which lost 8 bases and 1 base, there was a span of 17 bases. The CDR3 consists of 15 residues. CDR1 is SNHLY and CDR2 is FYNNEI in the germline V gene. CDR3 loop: CASAAPWEVQETQYF. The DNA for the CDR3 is TGTGCCAGCGCAGCGCCCTGGGAAGTCCAAGAGACCCAGTACTTC.

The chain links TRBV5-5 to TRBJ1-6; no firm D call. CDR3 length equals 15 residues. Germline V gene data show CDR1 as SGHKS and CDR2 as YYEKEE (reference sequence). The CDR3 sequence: CMPIERPYDNSPLHF. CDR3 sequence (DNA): TGTATGCCCATCGAGCGACCGTATGATAATTCACCCCTCCACTTT.

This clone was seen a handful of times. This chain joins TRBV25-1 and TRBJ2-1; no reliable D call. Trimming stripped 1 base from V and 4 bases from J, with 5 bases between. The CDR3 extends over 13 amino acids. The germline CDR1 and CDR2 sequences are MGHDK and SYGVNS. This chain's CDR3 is CASSEFAYNEQFF. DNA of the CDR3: TGTGCCAGCAGTGAATTTGCTTACAATGAGCAGTTCTTC.

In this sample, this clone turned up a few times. The CDR3 DNA reads as TGCGCCAGCAGCTTTACAGGAGTCGGAAACACCATATATTTT. Its protein is CASSFTGVGNTIYF. This rearrangement joins TRBV5-1 to TRBJ1-3, with TRBD1 as a possible D gene (5 bases). The germline V gene has CDR1 SGHRS and CDR2 YFSETQ. The V end was cut by 2 bases, the J end by 4 bases, with 10 bases between. CDR3 size: 14 residues.

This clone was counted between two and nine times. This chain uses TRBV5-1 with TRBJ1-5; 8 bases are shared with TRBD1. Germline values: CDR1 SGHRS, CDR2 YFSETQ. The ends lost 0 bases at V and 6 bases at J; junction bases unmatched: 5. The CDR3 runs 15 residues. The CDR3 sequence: CASSLGGTGGQPQHF. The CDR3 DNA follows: TGCGCCAGCAGCTTGGGTGGTACAGGGGGTCAGCCCCAGCATTTT.

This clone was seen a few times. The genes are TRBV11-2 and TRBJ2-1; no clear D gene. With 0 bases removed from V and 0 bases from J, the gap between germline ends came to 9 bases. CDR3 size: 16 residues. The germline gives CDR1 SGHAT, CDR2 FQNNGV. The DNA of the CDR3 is TGTGCCAGCAGCTTAGATCTATGGGGCTCCTACAATGAGCAGTTCTTC. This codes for CASSLDLWGSYNEQFF.

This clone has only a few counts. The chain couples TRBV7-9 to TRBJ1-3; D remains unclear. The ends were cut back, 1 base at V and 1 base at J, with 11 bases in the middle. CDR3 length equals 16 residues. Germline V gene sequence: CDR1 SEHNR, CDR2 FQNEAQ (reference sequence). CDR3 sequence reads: CASSLVQAISGNTIYF. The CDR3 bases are TGTGCCAGCAGCTTAGTGCAGGCGATATCTGGAAACACCATATATTTT.

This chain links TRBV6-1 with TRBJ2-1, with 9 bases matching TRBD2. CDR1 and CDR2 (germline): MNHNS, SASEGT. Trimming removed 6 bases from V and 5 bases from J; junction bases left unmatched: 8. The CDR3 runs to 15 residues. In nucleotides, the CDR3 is TGTGCCAGCAGGAGGGGGGCGGGAGGGGACAATGAGCAGTTCTTC. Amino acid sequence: CASRRGAGGDNEQFF.

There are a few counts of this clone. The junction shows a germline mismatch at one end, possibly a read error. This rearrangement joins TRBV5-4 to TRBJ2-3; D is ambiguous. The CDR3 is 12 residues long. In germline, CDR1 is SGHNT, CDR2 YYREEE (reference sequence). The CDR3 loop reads CTSSLETDTQYF. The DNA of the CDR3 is TGTACCAGCAGCTTGGAAACAGATACGCAGTATTTT.

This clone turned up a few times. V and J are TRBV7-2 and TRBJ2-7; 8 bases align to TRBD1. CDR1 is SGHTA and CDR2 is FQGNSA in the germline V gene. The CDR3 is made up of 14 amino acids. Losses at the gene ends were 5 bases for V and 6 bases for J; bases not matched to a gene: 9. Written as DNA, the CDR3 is TGTGCCAGCAGCGCTGAACAGGGGGTGGGCGAGCAGTACTTC. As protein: CASSAEQGVGEQYF. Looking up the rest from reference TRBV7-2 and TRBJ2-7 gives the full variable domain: GAGVSQSPSNKVTEKGKDVELRCDPISGHTALYWYRQSLGQGLEFLIYFQGNSAPDKSGLPSDRFSAERTGGSVSTLTIQRTQQEDSAVYLCASSAEQGVGEQYFGPGTRLTVT.

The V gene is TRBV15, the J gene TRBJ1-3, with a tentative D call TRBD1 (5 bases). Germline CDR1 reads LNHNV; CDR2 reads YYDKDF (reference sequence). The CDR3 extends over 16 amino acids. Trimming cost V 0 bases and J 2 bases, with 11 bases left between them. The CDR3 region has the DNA TGTGCCACCAGCAGAGAATCGCAGGGAGCTGGAAACACCATATATTTT. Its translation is CATSRESQGAGNTIYF.

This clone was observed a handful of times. CDR3 region: CASSALIEDLGRAFF. DNA for the CDR3: TGTGCCAGCAGCGCTTTGATTGAGGACCTAGGCCGGGCTTTCTTT. V gene TRBV9 combines with J gene TRBJ1-1; D uncertain. CDR1 SGDLS and CDR2 YYNGEE come from the germline V gene. The V and J ends lost 3 bases and 11 bases respectively, with 23 bases between them. CDR3 length equals 15 residues.

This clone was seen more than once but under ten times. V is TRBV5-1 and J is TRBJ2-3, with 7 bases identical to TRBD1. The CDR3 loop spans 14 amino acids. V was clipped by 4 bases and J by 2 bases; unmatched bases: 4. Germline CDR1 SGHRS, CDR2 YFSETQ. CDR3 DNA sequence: TGCGCCAGCAGCCGAGACAGGGCCACAGATACGCAGTATTTT. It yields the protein CASSRDRATDTQYF.

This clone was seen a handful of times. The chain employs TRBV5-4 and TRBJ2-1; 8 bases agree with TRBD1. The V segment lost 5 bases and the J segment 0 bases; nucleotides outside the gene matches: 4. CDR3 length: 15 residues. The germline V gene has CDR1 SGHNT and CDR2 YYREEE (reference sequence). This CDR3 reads CASRTGTGSYNEQFF. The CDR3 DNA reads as TGTGCCAGCAGAACCGGGACAGGCTCCTACAATGAGCAGTTCTTC.

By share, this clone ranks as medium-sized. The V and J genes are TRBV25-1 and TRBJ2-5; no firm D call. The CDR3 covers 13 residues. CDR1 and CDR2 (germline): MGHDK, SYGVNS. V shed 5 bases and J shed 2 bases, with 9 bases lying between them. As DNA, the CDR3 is TGTGCCAGCAGTCTAGGCCCGCAAGAGACCCAGTACTTC. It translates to CASSLGPQETQYF. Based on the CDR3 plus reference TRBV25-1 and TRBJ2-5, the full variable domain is EADIYQTPRYLVIGTGKKITLECSQTMGHDKMYWYQQDPGMELHLIHYSYGVNSTEKGDLSSESTVSRIRTEHFPLTLESARPSHTSQYLCASSLGPQETQYFGPGTRLLVL.

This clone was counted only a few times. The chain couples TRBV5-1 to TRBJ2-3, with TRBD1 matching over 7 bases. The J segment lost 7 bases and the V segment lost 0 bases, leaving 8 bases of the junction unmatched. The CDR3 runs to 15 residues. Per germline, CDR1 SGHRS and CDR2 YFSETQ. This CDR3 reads CASSLEGTVRNTQYF. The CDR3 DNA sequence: TGCGCCAGCAGCTTGGAAGGGACAGTTCGGAATACGCAGTATTTT.

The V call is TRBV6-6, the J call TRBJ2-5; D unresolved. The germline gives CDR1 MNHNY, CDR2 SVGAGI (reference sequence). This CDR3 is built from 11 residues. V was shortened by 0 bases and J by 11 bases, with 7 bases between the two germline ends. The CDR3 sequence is CASSYSREQYF. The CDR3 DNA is TGTGCCAGCAGTTACTCGAGAGAGCAGTACTTC.

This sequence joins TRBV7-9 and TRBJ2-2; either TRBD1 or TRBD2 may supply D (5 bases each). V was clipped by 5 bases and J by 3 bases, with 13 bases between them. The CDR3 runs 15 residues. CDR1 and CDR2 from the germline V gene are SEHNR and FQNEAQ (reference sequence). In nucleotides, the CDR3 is TGTGCCAGCAGCAAATCCGGGACGTACACCGGGGAGCTGTTTTTT. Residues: CASSKSGTYTGELFF.

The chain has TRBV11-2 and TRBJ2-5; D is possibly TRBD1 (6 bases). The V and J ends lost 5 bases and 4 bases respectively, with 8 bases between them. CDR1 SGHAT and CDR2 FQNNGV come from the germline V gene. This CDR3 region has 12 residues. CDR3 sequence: CASSGTIETQYF. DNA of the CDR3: TGTGCCAGCAGCGGGACAATAGAGACCCAGTACTTC.

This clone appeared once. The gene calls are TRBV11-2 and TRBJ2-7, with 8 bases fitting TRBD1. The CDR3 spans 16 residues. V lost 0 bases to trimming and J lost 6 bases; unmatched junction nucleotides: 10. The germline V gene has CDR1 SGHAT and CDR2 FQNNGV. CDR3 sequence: CASSLDKAGGVFEQYF. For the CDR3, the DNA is TGTGCCAGCAGCTTAGATAAGGCAGGGGGCGTCTTCGAGCAGTACTTC.

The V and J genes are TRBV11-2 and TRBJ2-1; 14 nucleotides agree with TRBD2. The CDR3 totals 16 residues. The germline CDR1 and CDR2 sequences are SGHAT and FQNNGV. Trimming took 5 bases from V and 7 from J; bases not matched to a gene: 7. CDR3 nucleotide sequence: TGTGCCAGCAGCACCTCCGGGACTAGCGGGAGTAATGAGCAGTTCTTC. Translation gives CASSTSGTSGSNEQFF. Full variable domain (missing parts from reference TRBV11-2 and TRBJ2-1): EAGVAQSPRYKIIEKRQSVAFWCNPISGHATLYWYQQILGQGPKLLIQFQNNGVVDDSQLPKDRFSAERLKGVDSTLKIQPAKLEDSAVYLCASSTSGTSGSNEQFFGPGTRLTVL.

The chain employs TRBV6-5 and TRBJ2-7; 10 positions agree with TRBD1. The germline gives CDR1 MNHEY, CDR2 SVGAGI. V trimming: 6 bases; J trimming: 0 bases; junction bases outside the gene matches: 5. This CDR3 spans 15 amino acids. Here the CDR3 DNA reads TGTGCCAGCAGACCGGACAGGGGGTACTCCTACGAGCAGTACTTC. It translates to CASRPDRGYSYEQYF.

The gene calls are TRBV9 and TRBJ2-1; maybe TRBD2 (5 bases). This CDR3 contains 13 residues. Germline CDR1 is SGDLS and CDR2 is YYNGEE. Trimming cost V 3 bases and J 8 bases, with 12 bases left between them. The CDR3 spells CASSAFGVDEQFF. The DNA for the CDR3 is TGTGCCAGCAGCGCGTTCGGGGTGGATGAGCAGTTCTTC.

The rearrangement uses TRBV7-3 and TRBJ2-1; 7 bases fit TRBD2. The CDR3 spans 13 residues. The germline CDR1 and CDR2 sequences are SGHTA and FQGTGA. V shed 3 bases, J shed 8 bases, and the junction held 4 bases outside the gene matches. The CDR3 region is CASSFTSDDEQFF. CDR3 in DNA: TGTGCCAGCAGCTTTACTAGCGACGATGAGCAGTTCTTC.

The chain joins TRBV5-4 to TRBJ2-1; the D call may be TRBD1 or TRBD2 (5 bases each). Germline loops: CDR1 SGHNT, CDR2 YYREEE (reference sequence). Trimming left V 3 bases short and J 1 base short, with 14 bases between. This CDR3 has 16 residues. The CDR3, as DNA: TGTGCCAGCAGCTCGCCCGGGACCAATTCCTACAATGAGCAGTTCTTC. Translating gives CASSSPGTNSYNEQFF.

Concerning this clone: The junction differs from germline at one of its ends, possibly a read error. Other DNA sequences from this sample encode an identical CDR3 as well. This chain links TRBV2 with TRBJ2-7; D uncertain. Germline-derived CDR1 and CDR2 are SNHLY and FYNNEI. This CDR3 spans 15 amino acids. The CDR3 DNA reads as TGTGCCAGCAACGACCCCCGACATGCCTCCTACGAGCAATACTTC. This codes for CASNDPRHASYEQYF. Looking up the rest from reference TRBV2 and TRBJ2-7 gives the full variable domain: EPEVTQTPSHQVTQMGQEVILRCVPISNHLYFYWYRQILGQKVEFLVSFYNNEISEKSEIFDDQFSVERPDGSNFTLKIRSTKLEDSAMYFCASNDPRHASYEQYFGPGTRLTVT.

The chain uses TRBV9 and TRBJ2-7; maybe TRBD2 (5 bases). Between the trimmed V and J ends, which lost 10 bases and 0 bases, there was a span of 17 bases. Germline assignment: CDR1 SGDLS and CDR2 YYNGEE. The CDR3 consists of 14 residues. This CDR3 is CAGRLTRSSYEQYF. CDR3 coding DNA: TGTGCCGGGAGACTAACCAGGAGCTCCTACGAGCAGTACTTC. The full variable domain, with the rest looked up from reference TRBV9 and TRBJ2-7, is DSGVTQTPKHLITATGQRVTLRCSPRSGDLSVYWYQQSLDQGLQFLIQYYNGEERAKGNILERFSAQQFPDLHSELNLSSLELGDSALYFCAGRLTRSSYEQYFGPGTRLTVT.

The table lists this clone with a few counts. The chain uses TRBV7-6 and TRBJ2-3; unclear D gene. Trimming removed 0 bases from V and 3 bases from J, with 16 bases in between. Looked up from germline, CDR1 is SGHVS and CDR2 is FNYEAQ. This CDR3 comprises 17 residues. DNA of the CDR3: TGTGCCAGCAGCTTAGCGGCTTTCGGTGGTGGGACAGATACGCAGTATTTT. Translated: CASSLAAFGGGTDTQYF.

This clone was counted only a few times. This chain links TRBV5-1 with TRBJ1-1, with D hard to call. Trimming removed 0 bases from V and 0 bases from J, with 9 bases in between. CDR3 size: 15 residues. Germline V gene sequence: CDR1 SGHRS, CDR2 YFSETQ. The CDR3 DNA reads TGCGCCAGCAGCTTGGGAGGGAGATTGAACACTGAAGCTTTCTTT. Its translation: CASSLGGRLNTEAFF.